Shown below are 4 T cell receptor beta chains from a single sample sequenced in a study of CD8 T cells in ankylosing spondylitis (TCRdb year 2017). The library was made by 5' RACE. Sequencer: Illumina HiSeq 2500. The raw public data were reprocessed by TCRdb itself: fastp quality trimming at Q25, MiXCR clonotype calling, in-frame beta chains only. Each entry merges the rows of one CDR3 protein and shows their most common DNA and genes. Across this sample there are approximately 240,000 distinct CDR3 sequences, with about 10% seen only once. Less than 3% of the sample comes from the top ten. The sequencing input was blood, either unsorted or a sorted T cell fraction (not recorded which). These receptors came from a male donor with ankylosing spondylitis or in good health (not recorded which).

This clonotype was counted at least ten times. The chain has TRBV5-1 and TRBJ2-5, with 9 bases aligning to TRBD1. J was trimmed by 2 bases and V by 2 bases; bases with no gene match: 1. Germline V gene lookup returns CDR1 SGHRS and CDR2 YFSETQ. This CDR3 region has 14 residues. The CDR3 is CASSLGTGQETQYF. CDR3 in DNA: TGCGCCAGCAGCTTAGGGACAGGGCAAGAGACCCAGTACTTC.

This clonotype has ten or more counts. This chain links TRBV20-1 with TRBJ2-3; TRBD1 matches 10 bases. Losses at the gene ends were 5 bases for V and 0 bases for J; bases not matched to a gene: 5. This CDR3 region has 15 residues. Germline assignment: CDR1 DFQATT and CDR2 SNEGSKA (reference sequence). CDR3 nucleotides: TGCAGTGCTTCCGGGACAGGGGCTAGCACAGATACGCAGTATTTT. Protein product: CSASGTGASTDTQYF.

This clonotype was counted only a few times. V usage is TRBV5-1 and J usage is TRBJ2-5; a weak D match, TRBD2 (6 bases). Between the trimmed V and J ends, which lost 2 bases and 7 bases, there was a span of 12 bases. The CDR3 covers 13 residues. Germline V gene data show CDR1 as SGHRS and CDR2 as YFSETQ. The CDR3 is CASSFGDFGTQYF. The CDR3 region has the DNA TGCGCCAGCAGCTTCGGGGACTTCGGGACCCAGTACTTC.

This clonotype was seen only a few times. CDR3 protein: CASSRPDNSYEQYF. The CDR3 DNA reads as TGCGCCAGCAGCAGACCGGACAACTCCTACGAGCAGTACTTC. The chain combines TRBV5-1 with TRBJ2-7; possible D gene TRBD1, 5 bases. The CDR3 is made up of 14 amino acids. Germline-derived CDR1 and CDR2 are SGHRS and YFSETQ. V lost 4 bases and J 0 bases, leaving 11 bases between the germline ends.